This TCR beta chain stems from a study of neurological immune-mediated disorders. With 10-nucleotide random UMIs, 5'RACE was used to make the cDNA. From 15-18 subjects, every sequencing run obtained over 190 million TCR-beta sequences. TCRdb called the 5' RACE reads again in MiXCR, with one record for every CDR3 protein. The table has more than 70,000 distinct CDR3 sequences, about a sixth seen once; the top ten hold 15%. Germline V gene lookup returns CDR1 LNHDA and CDR2 SQIVND (reference sequence). The CDR3 is 17 residues long. Between the trimmed V and J ends, which lost 1 base and 2 bases, there was a span of 18 bases. In its sample, this clonotype was seen a few times. Healthy controls consisted of blood bank volunteers in Maryland, USA. PBMCs stored at -80 C, 2 million in total, were the source of the unsorted libraries.

The clonotype was recovered from a woman in her 40s in good health. The chain is built from TRBV19 and TRBJ2-7; TRBD1 or TRBD2 may be the D gene (6 bases each). The sequenced sample consisted of PBMCs. Here the CDR3 DNA reads TGTGCCAGTAGTATAGGCCGGGGGCTCTTGCTTACCTACGAGCAGTACTTC. Translating it yields CASSIGRGLLLTYEQYF.